This is a list of T cell receptor beta chains from one sample in a study of cytomegalovirus exposure and HLA in healthy donors. Data came from immunoSEQ multiplex PCR; TCRdb stores just in-frame clones and leaves some out. The specimen's table records about 150,000 clones. Sequencing was performed on PBMCs. These receptors came from a woman aged 45-65 years in good health and CMV-seronegative. Both conserved end residues are part of each CDR3. The D gene is left open where the match is weak.

TRBV5-1	TRBJ2-5	TRBD1	TGCGCCAGCAGCACGACAGGGGTTCAAGAGACCCAGTACTTC	CASSTTGVQETQYF
TRBV27	TRBJ1-2	.	TGTGCCAGCAGCCCTAAGTGGACAGATGGAAGGTGGGCCTATGGCTACACCTTC	CASSPKWTDGRWAYGYTF
TRBV7-2	TRBJ2-7	.	TGTGCCAGCAGCTTAATAGGCAGGGGTTACGAGCAGTACTTC	CASSLIGRGYEQYF
TRBV30	TRBJ1-2	.	TGTGCCTGGAGTGTACTGGACAGAAACTATGGCTACACCTTC	CAWSVLDRNYGYTF
TRBV7-9	TRBJ2-4	.	TGTGCCAGCAGCTTAGGCGGCGGGGGCCCCAAAAACATTCAGTACTTC	CASSLGGGGPKNIQYF
TRBV5-8	TRBJ1-1	.	TGTGCCAGCAGCTACAATTCAGCTGAAGCTTTCTTT	CASSYNSAEAFF
TRBV28	TRBJ2-4	TRBD1	TGTGCCAGCAGTTTTTCCGGGACAGGGGCCCCCCAGATTCAGTACTTC	CASSFSGTGAPQIQYF
TRBV7-9	TRBJ1-6	.	TGTGCCAGCAGCTTCACAGGAGATTCACCCCTCCACTTT	CASSFTGDSPLHF
TRBV4-2	TRBJ2-1	TRBD2	TGTGCCAGCACGACTAGCGGGAACTCCTACAATGAGCAGTTCTTC	CASTTSGNSYNEQFF
TRBV30	TRBJ2-3	TRBD1	TGTGCCTGGAGTGCACTGACAGGGGGCTTTTTCGATACGCAGTATTTT	CAWSALTGGFFDTQYF
TRBV19	TRBJ1-1	.	TGTGCCAGTCTTTGGGCCAACACTGAAGCTTTCTTT	CASLWANTEAFF
TRBV13	TRBJ1-1	.	TGTGCCAGCAGCTTAGGGGACAGAGACACTGAAGCTTTCTTT	CASSLGDRDTEAFF
TRBV7-9	TRBJ1-2	.	TGTGCCAGCAGCGCCTACGGACAGTTCCCCTATGGCTACACCTTC	CASSAYGQFPYGYTF
TRBV2	TRBJ1-5	TRBD1	TGTGCCTCCTCAAGGGGGCCGTTCAATCAGCCCCAGCATTTT	CASSRGPFNQPQHF
TRBV7-9	TRBJ2-3	TRBD2	TGTGCCAGCAGCCCAGAGGAGACTAGCGGGCACACAGATACGCAGTATTTT	CASSPEETSGHTDTQYF
TRBV5-1	TRBJ2-5	.	TGCGCCAGCAGCCTAACGGGGAATGGGCAAGAGACCCAGTACTTC	CASSLTGNGQETQYF
TRBV18	TRBJ1-6	TRBD1	TGTGCCAGCTCACCGACAGGGATCTTAGTCTCACCCCTCCACTTT	CASSPTGILVSPLHF
TRBV28	TRBJ1-4	.	TGTGCCAGCAGTTTATTCGTCGAGGGTGGTGAAAAACTGTTTTTT	CASSLFVEGGEKLFF
TRBV2	TRBJ1-3	TRBD1	TGTGCCAGCAGCGACAGGGGGCGAGGGCTTGACACCATATATTTT	CASSDRGRGLDTIYF
TRBV7-8	TRBJ2-1	TRBD2	TGTGCCAGCAGCTCTTGGACTAGCGGGATTGACAATGAGCAGTTCTTC	CASSSWTSGIDNEQFF
TRBV5-1	TRBJ2-1	TRBD1	TGCGCCAGCAGCTTTCCTAGACAGGGGGCGATCAATGAGCAGTTCTTC	CASSFPRQGAINEQFF
TRBV5-1	TRBJ2-7	TRBD1	TGCGCCAGCAGTCTCCTCTCTGGGACAGCTTACCCTTACGAGCAGTACTTC	CASSLLSGTAYPYEQYF
TRBV25-1	TRBJ1-6	TRBD1	TGTGCCAGCAGTGAAGCAGGGGGCCTTAATTCACCCCTCCACTTT	CASSEAGGLNSPLHF
TRBV19	TRBJ2-7	TRBD1	TGTGCCAGTAGTATTCGACAGGGGGGTATCGGCGAGCAGTACTTC	CASSIRQGGIGEQYF
TRBV5-4	TRBJ2-4	.	TGTGCCAGCAGCTCCAAGACAGGTTCGGCTCGCGGCATTCAGTACTTC	CASSSKTGSARGIQYF
TRBV29-1	TRBJ2-1	TRBD1	TGCAGCGTTTCTGGACAGGGGGCCGACAATGAGCAGTTCTTC	CSVSGQGADNEQFF
TRBV6-4	TRBJ2-1	.	TGTGCCAGCAGTGGCCGCCCACCGGTGGCGGGTGAGCAGTTCTTC	CASSGRPPVAGEQFF
TRBV30	TRBJ1-4	TRBD1	TGTGCCTGGAGTGTACAGGGGTTGGGTGCCGTGACATTT	CAWSVQGLGAVTF
TRBV28	TRBJ1-6	TRBD1	TGTGCCAGCAGTTTAATGGGACAGGGGAATTCACCCCTCCACTTT	CASSLMGQGNSPLHF
TRBV2	TRBJ1-5	TRBD1	TGTGCCAGCCTAGCAGGGGGGTTTGGGCCCCAGCATTTT	CASLAGGFGPQHF
TRBV14	TRBJ2-5	.	TGTGCCAGCAGCGTCGACAGAGAAGAGACCCAGTACTTC	CASSVDREETQYF
TRBV4-1	TRBJ1-1	.	TGCGCCAGCAGCCAACCGCCCGCTAACAGGGTTGAAAGACGCACTGAAGCTTTCTTT	CASSQPPANRVERRTEAFF
TRBV7-8	TRBJ1-1	.	TGTGCCAGCGGCCTACCGGGGGGGCGTTATTGGACTGAAGCTTTCTTT	CASGLPGGRYWTEAFF
TRBV5-1	TRBJ1-1	.	TGCGCCAGCAGCTCGTTAACCGGACAGAGGAACACTGAAGCTTTCTTT	CASSSLTGQRNTEAFF
TRBV6-5	TRBJ2-7	.	TGTGCCAGCAGGGTGGGAGCAATTGGCTACGAGCAGTACTTC	CASRVGAIGYEQYF
TRBV6-5	TRBJ2-2	.	TGTGCCAGCAGTTACTCCCAGGCCGGGGAGCTGTTTTTT	CASSYSQAGELFF
TRBV7-9	TRBJ1-2	TRBD1	TGTGCCAGCAGCTTATTTTCGGGGACAGCTTCACTTTCTAACTATGGCTACACCTTC	CASSLFSGTASLSNYGYTF
TRBV7-2	TRBJ2-5	TRBD2	TGTGCCAGCAGCTTAACTAGCGGGGGCCCAGACACCCAGTACTTC	CASSLTSGGPDTQYF
TRBV28	TRBJ2-5	.	TGTGCCAGCAGTTTCGGGTCGACTAGGGAAGAGACCCAGTACTTC	CASSFGSTREETQYF
TRBV30	TRBJ1-2	.	TGTGCCTGGAGTAACCATCGAGGCGGCTACACCTTC	CAWSNHRGGYTF
TRBV5-6	TRBJ1-2	.	TGTGCCAGCAGCTTGAGAGCGTATGGCTACACCTTC	CASSLRAYGYTF
TRBV7-9	TRBJ1-5	.	TGTGCCAGCAGCTTAGACAGCAACAATCAGCCCCAGCATTTT	CASSLDSNNQPQHF
TRBV6-6	TRBJ2-1	TRBD2	TGTGCCAGCAGTTACGGCGGGGGGGCGTACAATGAGCAGTTCTTC	CASSYGGGAYNEQFF
TRBV9	TRBJ2-2	TRBD2	TGTGCCAGCAGCTTTCCGGGACTAGCGCAACCGAACACCGGGGAGCTGTTTTTT	CASSFPGLAQPNTGELFF